This T cell receptor beta chain was sequenced in a study of beta chain features in type 1 diabetes. The overall study: Over all samples combined, over 85 million sorted cells were examined. Broader study findings: Insertions were fewer and deletions more numerous at VDJ junctions in type 1 diabetes patients. There was a moderate but significant shortening of TCRB CDR3s in all four CD4+ subsets of Type 1 diabetes patients. Amplification by PCR could prefer shorter templates, with the same effect in patients and controls.

The CDR3 contains 14 residues. Germline CDR1 KGHSH, CDR2 LQKENI. V lost 9 bases and J 4 bases, leaving 19 bases between the germline ends. The study reverse transcribed the entire isolated RNA, so it sequenced expressed TCRB transcripts. The table came from immunoSEQ multiplex PCR; TCRdb's copy has only in-frame clones and leaves some out. The data hold roughly 730,000 clones, with around 15% observed a single time. The authors took one heparinised blood draw, averaging approximately 110 mL, from each donor. To note about this clone: Its antigen is undetermined.

The V gene is TRBV18, the J gene TRBJ2-7; TRBD2 might be the D (7 bases). This TCR derives from a man between 18 and 35 years old with type 1 diabetes. Sequencing was done on a sample of naive CD4+ T cells from blood. The CDR3 region is CASLSGGNRYEQYF. CDR3 DNA: TGTGCCAGTTTGTCGGGGGGCAACAGGTACGAGCAGTACTTC.